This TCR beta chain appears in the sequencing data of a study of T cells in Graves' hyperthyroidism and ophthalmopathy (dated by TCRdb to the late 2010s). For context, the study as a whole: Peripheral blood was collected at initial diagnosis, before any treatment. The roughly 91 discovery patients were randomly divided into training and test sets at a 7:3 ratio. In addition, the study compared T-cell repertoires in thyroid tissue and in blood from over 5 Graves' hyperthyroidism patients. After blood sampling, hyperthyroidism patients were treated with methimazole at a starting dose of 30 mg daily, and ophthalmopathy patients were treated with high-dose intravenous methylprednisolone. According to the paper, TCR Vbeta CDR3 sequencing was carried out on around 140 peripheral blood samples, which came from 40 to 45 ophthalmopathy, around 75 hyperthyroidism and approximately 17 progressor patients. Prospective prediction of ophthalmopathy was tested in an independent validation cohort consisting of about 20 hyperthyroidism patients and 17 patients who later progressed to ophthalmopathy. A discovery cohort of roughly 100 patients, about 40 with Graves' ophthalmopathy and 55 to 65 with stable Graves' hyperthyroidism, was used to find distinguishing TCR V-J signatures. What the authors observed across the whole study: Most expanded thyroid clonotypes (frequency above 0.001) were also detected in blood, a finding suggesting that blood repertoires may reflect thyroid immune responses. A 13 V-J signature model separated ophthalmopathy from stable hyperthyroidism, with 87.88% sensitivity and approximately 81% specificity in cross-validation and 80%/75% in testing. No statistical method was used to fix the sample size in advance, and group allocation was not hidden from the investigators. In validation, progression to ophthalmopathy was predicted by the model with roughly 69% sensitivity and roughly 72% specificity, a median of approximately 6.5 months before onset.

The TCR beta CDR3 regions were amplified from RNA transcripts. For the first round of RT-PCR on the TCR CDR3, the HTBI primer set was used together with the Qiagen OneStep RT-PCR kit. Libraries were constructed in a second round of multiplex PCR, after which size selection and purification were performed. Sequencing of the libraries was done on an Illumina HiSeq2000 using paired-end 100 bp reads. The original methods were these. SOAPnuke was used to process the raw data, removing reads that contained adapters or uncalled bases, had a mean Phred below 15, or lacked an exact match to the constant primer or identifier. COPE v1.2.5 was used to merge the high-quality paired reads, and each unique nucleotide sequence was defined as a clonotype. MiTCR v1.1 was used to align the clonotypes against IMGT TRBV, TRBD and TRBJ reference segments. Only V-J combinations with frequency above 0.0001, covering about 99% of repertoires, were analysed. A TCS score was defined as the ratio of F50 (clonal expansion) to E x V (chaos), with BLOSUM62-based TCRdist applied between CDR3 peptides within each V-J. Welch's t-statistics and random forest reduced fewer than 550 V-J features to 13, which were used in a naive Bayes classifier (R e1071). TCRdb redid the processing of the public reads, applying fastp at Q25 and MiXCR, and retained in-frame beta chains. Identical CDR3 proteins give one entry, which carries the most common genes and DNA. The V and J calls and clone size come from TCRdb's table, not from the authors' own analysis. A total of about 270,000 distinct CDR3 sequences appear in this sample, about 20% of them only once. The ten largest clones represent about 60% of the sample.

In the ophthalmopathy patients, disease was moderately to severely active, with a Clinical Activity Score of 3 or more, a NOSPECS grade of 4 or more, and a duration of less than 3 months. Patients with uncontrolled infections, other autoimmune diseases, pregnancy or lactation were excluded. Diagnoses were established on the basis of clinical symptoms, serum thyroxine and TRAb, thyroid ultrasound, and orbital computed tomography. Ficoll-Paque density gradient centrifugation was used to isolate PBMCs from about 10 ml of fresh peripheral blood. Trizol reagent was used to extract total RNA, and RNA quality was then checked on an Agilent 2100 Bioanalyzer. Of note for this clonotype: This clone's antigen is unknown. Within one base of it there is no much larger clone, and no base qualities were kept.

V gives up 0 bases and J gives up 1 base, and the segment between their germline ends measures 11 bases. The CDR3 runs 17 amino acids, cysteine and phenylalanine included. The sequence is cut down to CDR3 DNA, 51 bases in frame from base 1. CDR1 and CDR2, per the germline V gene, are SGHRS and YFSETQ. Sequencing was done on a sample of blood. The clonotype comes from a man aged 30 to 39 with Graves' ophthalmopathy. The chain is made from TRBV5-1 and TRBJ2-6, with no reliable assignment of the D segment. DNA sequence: TGCGCCAGCAGCTTGGTCGTTTCCGGGTCTGGGGCCAACGTCCTGACTTTC. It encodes CASSLVVSGSGANVLTF.